This T cell receptor beta chain emerged from a study of T cell changes during pregnancy in multiple sclerosis. Germline CDR1 is LNHDA and CDR2 is SQIVND (reference sequence). With V trimmed by 7 bases and J by 3 bases, 6 bases remained unmatched. The CDR3 contains 14 residues. Clones were read by immunoSEQ multiplex PCR, and TCRdb kept only the in-frame ones, dropping some. Among 95,000 to 110,000 clones listed, less than 95% were seen once. V and J are TRBV19 and TRBJ1-2, with 9 bases matching TRBD1. The sample consisted of peripheral blood, taken in the third trimester of pregnancy. This sequence originates from a female donor in good health, enrolled as a control in a pregnancy study. The CDR3 here is CASTVDRGDYGYTF. CDR3 DNA: TGTGCCAGTACCGTGGACAGGGGTGACTATGGCTACACCTTC.